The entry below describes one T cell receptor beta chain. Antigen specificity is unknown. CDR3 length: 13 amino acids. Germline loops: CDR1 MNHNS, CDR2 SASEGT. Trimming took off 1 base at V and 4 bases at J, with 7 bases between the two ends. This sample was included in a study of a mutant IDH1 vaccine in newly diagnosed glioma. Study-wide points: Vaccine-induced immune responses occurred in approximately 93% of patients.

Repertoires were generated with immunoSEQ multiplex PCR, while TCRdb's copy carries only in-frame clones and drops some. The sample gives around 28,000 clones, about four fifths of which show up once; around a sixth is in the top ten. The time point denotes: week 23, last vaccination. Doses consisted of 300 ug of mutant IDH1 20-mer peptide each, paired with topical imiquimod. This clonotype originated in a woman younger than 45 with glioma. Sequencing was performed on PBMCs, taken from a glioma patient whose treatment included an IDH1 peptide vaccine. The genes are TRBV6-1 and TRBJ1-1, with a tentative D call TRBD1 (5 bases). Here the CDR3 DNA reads TGTGCCAGCAGTGAAGTGGGGACCACTGAAGCTTTCTTT. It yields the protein CASSEVGTTEAFF.